This T cell receptor (beta chain) came from a study of blood T cell repertoires in COVID-19. Overall study: Sites in the United States, Italy and Spain provided acute and convalescent COVID-19 samples.

Per the original data handling: For nucleated cells, counts were estimated from reference gene primer amplification. Measured with immunoSEQ multiplex PCR; TCRdb has only the in-frame clones, and not every one. V, J and clone size are those of that table, while D and trimming were read from the DNA. The data contain some 39,000 clones, 86% of them singletons. V lost 8 bases to trimming and J lost 9 bases; unmatched junction nucleotides: 11. Germline CDR1 MNHNY, CDR2 SVGAGI (reference sequence). This CDR3 spans 14 amino acids. The chain recombines TRBV6-6 with TRBJ2-1; 9 nucleotides line up with TRBD2. The clonotype comes from a man between 40 and 49 years old with active COVID-19. Sequencing input: peripheral blood. DNA for the CDR3: TGTGCCAGCGCTATAGCGGGAGAAGTCGGTGAGCAGTTCTTC. Amino acids: CASAIAGEVGEQFF.